Listed below are T cell receptor beta chains from one sample, sequenced in a study of blood T cell repertoires in COVID-19. Repertoires were generated with immunoSEQ multiplex PCR, while TCRdb's copy carries only in-frame clones and drops some. The sample consists of roughly 120,000 clones, over 80% of them appearing once. Specimen: peripheral blood. These receptor sequences come from a man aged 25 to 45 with acute or convalescent COVID-19. Both conserved end residues are part of each CDR3. The D gene is left open where the match is weak. The size field is filled for only some rows; it gives once, few, many or a size class.

V gene	clone size	J gene	D gene	CDR3 DNA	CDR3 protein
TRBV5-5	NA	TRBJ2-1	NA	TGTGCCAGCAGCACGTACGCGGAGGGAGAGTTCTTC	CASSTYAEGEFF
TRBV5-1	NA	TRBJ1-1	TRBD1	TGCGCCAGCAGCCTCGGACAGGGGAGAACTGAAGCTTTCTTT	CASSLGQGRTEAFF
TRBV5-1	NA	TRBJ1-4	NA	TGCGCCAGCAGCTTGGAGGGGCCGCAACTGTTTTTT	CASSLEGPQLFF
TRBV6-2/TRBV6-3	NA	TRBJ1-2	NA	TGTGCCAGCAGTTACAGGGGGGGGCCCGGCTATGGCTACACCTTC	CASSYRGGPGYGYTF
TRBV15	NA	TRBJ2-7	TRBD1	TGTGCCACCAGCGGGACAGGGTGGGCCGAGCAGTACTTC	CATSGTGWAEQYF
TRBV7-9	NA	TRBJ2-5	NA	TGTGCCAGCAGCCGAGAAGAGACCCAGTACTTC	CASSREETQYF
TRBV28	NA	TRBJ2-1	NA	TGTGCCAGCACCGACGAGGGCCGCTCCAATGAGCAGTTCTTC	CASTDEGRSNEQFF
TRBV2	NA	TRBJ1-3	NA	TGTGCCAGCAGTGAAGCACGGGACTTACGGGACACCATATATTTT	CASSEARDLRDTIYF
TRBV7-9	NA	TRBJ1-2	NA	TGTGCCAGCAGCCATTCCTCCCCCGCAGGCGGCTACACCTTC	CASSHSSPAGGYTF
TRBV4-1	NA	TRBJ1-1	NA	TGCGCCAGCAGCCAAGAAGCTCCTGGACAGTACACTGAAGCTTTCTTT	CASSQEAPGQYTEAFF
TRBV10-3	NA	TRBJ2-3	TRBD2	TGTGCCATCAAGGGACTAGCGTCAGATACGCAGTATTTT	CAIKGLASDTQYF
TRBV6-5	NA	TRBJ1-5	TRBD1	TGTGCCAGCAGCACGACAGGGGCCAGCAATCAGCCCCAGCATTTT	CASSTTGASNQPQHF
TRBV15	NA	TRBJ1-4	NA	TGTGCCACCAGCAGAGAGGCATCTAATGAAAAACTGTTTTTT	CATSREASNEKLFF
TRBV7-2	NA	TRBJ2-1	TRBD2	TGTGCCAGCAGCTTCTCTAGCGGGGGGACCTACAATGAGCAGTTCTTC	CASSFSSGGTYNEQFF
TRBV14	NA	TRBJ2-3	NA	TGTGCCAGCAGCCAAGATCGTAAACAGGGTGCTTCAGATACGCAGTATTTT	CASSQDRKQGASDTQYF
TRBV6-5	NA	TRBJ2-7	TRBD1	TGTGCCAGCAGTCGAGGGACAGGGATAACCTACGAGCAGTACTTC	CASSRGTGITYEQYF
TRBV6-5	NA	TRBJ1-2	TRBD1	TGTGCCAGCAGTTACTCGTCAGGGGGCCAAGGCTACACCTTC	CASSYSSGGQGYTF
TRBV7-9	NA	TRBJ2-5	NA	TGTGCCAGCAGCTTAGGCGGATACCAAGAGACCCAGTACTTC	CASSLGGYQETQYF
TRBV27	NA	TRBJ1-5	TRBD1	TGTGCCAGCAGTGCTACCGGGACAGGGGAAGATGGTCAGCCCCAGCATTTT	CASSATGTGEDGQPQHF
TRBV6-4	once	TRBJ2-3	TRBD1	TGTGCCAGCAGCCAGGGACAGGGGGACACAGATACGCAGTATTTT	CASSQGQGDTDTQYF
TRBV7-2	NA	TRBJ2-4	TRBD1	TGTGCCAGCAGCGCGGACAGGGCCAAAAACATTCAGTACTTC	CASSADRAKNIQYF